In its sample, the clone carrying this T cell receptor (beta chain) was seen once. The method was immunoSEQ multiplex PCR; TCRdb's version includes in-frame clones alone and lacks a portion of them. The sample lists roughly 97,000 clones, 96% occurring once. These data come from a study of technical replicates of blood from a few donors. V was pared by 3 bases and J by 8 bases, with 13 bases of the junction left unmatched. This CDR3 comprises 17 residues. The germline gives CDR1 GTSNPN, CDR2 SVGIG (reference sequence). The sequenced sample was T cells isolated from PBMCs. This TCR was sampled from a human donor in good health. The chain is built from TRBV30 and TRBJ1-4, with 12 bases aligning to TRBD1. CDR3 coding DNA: TGTGCCTGGAGCCTGGGGACAGGGGGCTTCCTCGGGGAAAAACTGTTTTTT. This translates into CAWSLGTGGFLGEKLFF.